This TCR beta chain was identified in a study of T-cell reconstitution after alpha-beta-depleted transplantation in children. At least ten counts were recorded for this clonotype. The antigen remains unidentified. During its preparation, the TCRbeta library received unique molecular identifiers. Via MiXCR, TCRdb re-called the PCR reads, giving one row per CDR3 protein. The sample contains some 200,000 distinct CDR3 sequences, 7% to 9% of which appear only once. Study-wide results and limits: After transplant, at about two months, alpha-beta T cells were reportedly derived from several hundred expanded graft clones. Several patients had high TCRbeta diversity at day 60; it came from surviving recipient T cells and thymic progenitors. One year post-transplant, T-cell counts and diversity were largely derived from T cells produced anew.

The clonotype was recovered from a male patient aged 2-15 years who had a stem cell transplant for acute myeloid leukemia, so the T cells may come from the graft donor. Source: PBMCs, mostly from graft donor cells, taken 360 days after TCRalphabeta/CD19-depleted stem cell transplant.

CDR3 DNA: TGTGCCAGCAGGCAGACTAGCAATGAGCAGTTCTTC. It encodes CASRQTSNEQFF. The chain couples TRBV6-5 to TRBJ2-1, with TRBD2 as a possible D gene (6 bases). CDR3 length: 12 residues. From germline, CDR1 is MNHEY and CDR2 SVGAGI. V lost 6 bases to trimming and J lost 6 bases, with 9 bases between them.